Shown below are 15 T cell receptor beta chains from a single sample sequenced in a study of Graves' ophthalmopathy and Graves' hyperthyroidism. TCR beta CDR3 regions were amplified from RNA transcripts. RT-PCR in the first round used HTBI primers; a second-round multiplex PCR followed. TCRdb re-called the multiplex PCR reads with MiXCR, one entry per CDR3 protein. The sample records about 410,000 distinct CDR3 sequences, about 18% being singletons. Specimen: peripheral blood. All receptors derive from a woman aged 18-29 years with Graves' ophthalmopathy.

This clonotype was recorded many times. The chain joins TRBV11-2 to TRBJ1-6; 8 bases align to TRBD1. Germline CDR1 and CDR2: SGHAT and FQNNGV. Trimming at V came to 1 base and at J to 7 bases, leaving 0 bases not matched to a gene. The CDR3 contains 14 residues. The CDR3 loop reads CASSLGQGNSPLHF. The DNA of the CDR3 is TGTGCCAGCAGCTTAGGACAGGGGAATTCACCCCTCCACTTT.

CDR3 region: CASSPSGVHEQYF. The CDR3 DNA follows: TGTGCCAGCAGTCCTAGCGGGGTTCACGAGCAGTACTTC. The chain has TRBV12-3 or TRBV12-4 and TRBJ2-7, with TRBD2 identical over 9 bases. The CDR3 runs 13 residues. Trimming at V came to 5 bases and at J to 5 bases, leaving 4 bases not matched to a gene.

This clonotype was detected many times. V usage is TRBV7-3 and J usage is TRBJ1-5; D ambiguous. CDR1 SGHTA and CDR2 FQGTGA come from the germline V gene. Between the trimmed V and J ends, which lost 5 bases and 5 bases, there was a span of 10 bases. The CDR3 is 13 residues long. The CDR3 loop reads CASSPTPDQPQHF. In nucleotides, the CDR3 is TGTGCCAGCAGCCCCACACCAGATCAGCCCCAGCATTTT.

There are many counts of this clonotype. The CDR3 is CASSIPYQPQHF. CDR3 in DNA: TGTGCCAGTAGTATCCCTTATCAGCCCCAGCATTTT. This chain links TRBV19 with TRBJ1-5, with unresolved D. V was cut by 3 bases and J by 5 bases, with 5 bases left in between. The CDR3 spans 12 residues. The V gene's germline CDR1 is LNHDA and CDR2 SQIVND (reference sequence).

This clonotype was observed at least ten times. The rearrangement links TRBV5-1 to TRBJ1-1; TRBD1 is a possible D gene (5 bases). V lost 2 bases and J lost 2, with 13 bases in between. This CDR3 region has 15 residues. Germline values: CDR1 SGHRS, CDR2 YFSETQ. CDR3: CASSLVGGRNTEAFF. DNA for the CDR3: TGCGCCAGCAGCTTAGTCGGGGGAAGAAACACTGAAGCTTTCTTT.

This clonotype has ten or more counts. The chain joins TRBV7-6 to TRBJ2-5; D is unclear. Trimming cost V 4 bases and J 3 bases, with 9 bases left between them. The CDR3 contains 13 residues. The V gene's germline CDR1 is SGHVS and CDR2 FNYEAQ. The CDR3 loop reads CASSSQQKETQYF. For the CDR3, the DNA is TGTGCCAGCAGCTCCCAGCAAAAAGAGACCCAGTACTTC.

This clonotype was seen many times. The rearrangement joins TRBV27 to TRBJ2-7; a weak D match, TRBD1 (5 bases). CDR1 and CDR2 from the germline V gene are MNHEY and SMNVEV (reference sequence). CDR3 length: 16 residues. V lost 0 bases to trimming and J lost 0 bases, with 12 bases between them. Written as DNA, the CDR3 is TGTGCCAGCAGTTTATCGATGGGGCTAAGCTCCTACGAGCAGTACTTC. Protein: CASSLSMGLSSYEQYF.

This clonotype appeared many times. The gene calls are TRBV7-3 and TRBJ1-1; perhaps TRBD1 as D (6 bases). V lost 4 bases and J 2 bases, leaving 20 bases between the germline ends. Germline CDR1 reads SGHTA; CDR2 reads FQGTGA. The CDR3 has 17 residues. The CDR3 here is CASSSHPGRQANTEAFF. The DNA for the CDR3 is TGTGCCAGCAGCTCACACCCCGGACGACAGGCCAACACTGAAGCTTTCTTT.

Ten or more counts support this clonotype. CDR3: CASRLGTDTGELFF. CDR3 nucleotide sequence: TGTGCCAGCAGACTTGGGACGGACACCGGGGAGCTGTTTTTT. The chain recombines TRBV2 with TRBJ2-2; D could derive from TRBD1 or TRBD2 (5 bases each). With 6 bases removed from V and 3 bases from J, the gap between germline ends came to 11 bases. The CDR3 runs to 14 residues. Per germline, CDR1 SNHLY and CDR2 FYNNEI.

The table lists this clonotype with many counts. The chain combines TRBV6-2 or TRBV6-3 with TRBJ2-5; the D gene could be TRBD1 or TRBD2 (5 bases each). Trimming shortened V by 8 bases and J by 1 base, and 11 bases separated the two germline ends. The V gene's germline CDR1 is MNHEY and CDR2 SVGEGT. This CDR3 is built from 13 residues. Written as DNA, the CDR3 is TGTGCCAGCGGTAGGGACCCCCAAGAGACCCAGTACTTC. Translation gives CASGRDPQETQYF.

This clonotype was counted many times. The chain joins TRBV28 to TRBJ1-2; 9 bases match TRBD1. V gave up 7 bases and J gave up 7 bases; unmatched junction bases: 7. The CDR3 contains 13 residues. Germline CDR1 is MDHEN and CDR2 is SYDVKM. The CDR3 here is CASNLQGASGYTF. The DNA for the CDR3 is TGTGCCAGCAACCTACAGGGGGCGTCTGGCTACACCTTC.

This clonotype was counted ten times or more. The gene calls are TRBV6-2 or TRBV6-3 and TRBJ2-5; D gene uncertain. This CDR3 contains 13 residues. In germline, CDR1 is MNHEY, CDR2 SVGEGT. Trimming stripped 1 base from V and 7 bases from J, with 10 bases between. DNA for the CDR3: TGTGCCAGCAGTTACTACGGCCCGGGGACCCAGTACTTC. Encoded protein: CASSYYGPGTQYF.

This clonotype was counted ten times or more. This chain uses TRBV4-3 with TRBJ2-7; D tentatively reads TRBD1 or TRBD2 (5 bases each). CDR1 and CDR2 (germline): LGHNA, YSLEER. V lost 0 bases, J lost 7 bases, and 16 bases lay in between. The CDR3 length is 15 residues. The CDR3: CASSQDLSGSGEQYF. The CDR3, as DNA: TGCGCCAGCAGCCAAGATCTAAGCGGTTCAGGGGAGCAGTACTTC.

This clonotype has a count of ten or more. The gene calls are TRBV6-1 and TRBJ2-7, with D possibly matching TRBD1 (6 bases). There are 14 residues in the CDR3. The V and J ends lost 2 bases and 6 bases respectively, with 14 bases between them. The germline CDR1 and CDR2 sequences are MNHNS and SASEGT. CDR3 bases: TGTGCCAGCAGTGAACGGGGCAGGGGCGGCGAGCAGTACTTC. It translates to CASSERGRGGEQYF.

CDR3 in amino acids: CAWRSRNYGYTF. The DNA for the CDR3 is TGTGCCTGGAGATCACGGAACTATGGCTACACCTTC. J is TRBJ1-2 and V is TRBV30; D unclear. The germline V gene has CDR1 GTSNPN and CDR2 SVGIG (reference sequence). This CDR3 comprises 12 residues. Deletions cut 3 bases from V and 2 bases from J, with 7 bases between.